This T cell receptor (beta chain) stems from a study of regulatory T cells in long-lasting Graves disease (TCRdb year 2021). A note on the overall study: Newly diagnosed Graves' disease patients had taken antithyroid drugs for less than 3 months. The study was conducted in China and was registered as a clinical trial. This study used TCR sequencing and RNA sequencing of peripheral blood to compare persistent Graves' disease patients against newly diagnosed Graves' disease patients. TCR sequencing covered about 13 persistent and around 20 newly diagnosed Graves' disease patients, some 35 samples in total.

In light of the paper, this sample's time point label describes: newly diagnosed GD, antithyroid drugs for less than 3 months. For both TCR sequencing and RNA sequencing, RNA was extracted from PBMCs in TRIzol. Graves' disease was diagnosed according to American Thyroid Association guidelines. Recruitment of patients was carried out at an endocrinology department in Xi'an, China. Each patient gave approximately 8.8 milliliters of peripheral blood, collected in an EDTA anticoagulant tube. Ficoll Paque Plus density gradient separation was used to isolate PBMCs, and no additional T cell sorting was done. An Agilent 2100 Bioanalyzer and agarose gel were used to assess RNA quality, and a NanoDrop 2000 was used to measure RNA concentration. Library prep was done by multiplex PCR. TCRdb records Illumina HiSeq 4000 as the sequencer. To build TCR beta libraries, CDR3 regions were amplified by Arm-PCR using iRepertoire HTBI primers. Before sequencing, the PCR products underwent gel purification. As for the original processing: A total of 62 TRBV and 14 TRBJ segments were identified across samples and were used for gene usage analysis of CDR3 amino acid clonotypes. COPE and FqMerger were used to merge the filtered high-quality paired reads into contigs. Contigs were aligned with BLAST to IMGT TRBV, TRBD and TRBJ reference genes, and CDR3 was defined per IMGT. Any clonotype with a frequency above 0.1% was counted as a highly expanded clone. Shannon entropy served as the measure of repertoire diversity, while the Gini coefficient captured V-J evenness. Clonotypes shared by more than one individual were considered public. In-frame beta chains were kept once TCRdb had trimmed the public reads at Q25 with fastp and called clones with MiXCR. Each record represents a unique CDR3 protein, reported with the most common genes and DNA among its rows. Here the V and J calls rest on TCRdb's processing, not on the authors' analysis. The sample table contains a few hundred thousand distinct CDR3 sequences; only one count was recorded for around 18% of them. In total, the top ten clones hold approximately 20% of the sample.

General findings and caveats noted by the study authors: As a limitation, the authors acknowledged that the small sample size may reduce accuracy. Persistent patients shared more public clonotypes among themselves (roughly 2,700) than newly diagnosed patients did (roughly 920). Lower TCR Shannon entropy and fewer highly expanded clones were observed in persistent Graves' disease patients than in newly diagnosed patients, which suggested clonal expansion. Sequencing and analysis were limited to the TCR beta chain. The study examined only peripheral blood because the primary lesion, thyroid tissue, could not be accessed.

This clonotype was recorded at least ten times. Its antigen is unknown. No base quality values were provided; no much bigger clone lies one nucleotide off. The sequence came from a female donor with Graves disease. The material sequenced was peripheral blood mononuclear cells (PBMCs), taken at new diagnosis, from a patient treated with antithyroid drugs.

The DNA sequence follows: TGTGCCATCAGTGAGCCGCAAGGAAACACCATATATTTT. Its protein is CAISEPQGNTIYF. The chain is made from TRBV10-3 and TRBJ1-3; no D segment can be confidently identified. V drops 2 bases and J drops 4 bases, leaving 6 bases in between. CDR1 and CDR2 are read off the germline V gene as ENHRY and SYGVKD. Spanning cysteine to phenylalanine, the CDR3 consists of 13 amino acids. Solely the CDR3 DNA is kept, with 39 bases framed from the first base.